A single sample is the source of the 18 T cell receptor beta chains below, sequenced in a study of cytomegalovirus exposure and HLA in healthy donors. Vbeta (60) and Jbeta (13) primers were used in the PCR. Data came from immunoSEQ multiplex PCR; TCRdb stores just in-frame clones and leaves some out. The sample holds roughly 190,000 clones, about nine tenths seen once. What was sequenced was PBMCs. These receptors all stem from a boy under 10 years old in good health and CMV-seronegative.

This rearrangement joins TRBV28 to TRBJ1-1; D not certain. The CDR3 consists of 16 residues. Germline CDR1 MDHEN, CDR2 SYDVKM. Trimming removed 6 bases from V and 4 bases from J, with 21 bases in between. Here the CDR3 DNA reads TGTGCCAGCAGGCGACCCGGGTCGGGGAGATCCACTGAAGCTTTCTTT. Protein product: CASRRPGSGRSTEAFF.

This chain links TRBV7-2 with TRBJ2-1, with 8 positions matching TRBD2. V was pared by 2 bases and J by 7 bases, with 13 bases of the junction left unmatched. The germline CDR1 and CDR2 sequences are SGHTA and FQGNSA. This CDR3 region has 17 residues. The CDR3 here is CASSLLSGGVSVNEQFF. In nucleotides, the CDR3 is TGTGCCAGCAGCTTACTTTCGGGGGGGGTTTCGGTTAATGAGCAGTTCTTC.

V usage is TRBV11-3 and J usage is TRBJ2-5, with D tentatively TRBD1 (6 bases). Trimming stripped 4 bases from V and 5 bases from J, with 14 bases between. The CDR3 extends over 14 amino acids. CDR1 and CDR2 (germline): SGHNT, YENEEA. CDR3 region: CASSSDRYAETQYF. The CDR3 DNA reads as TGTGCCAGCAGCTCGGACAGATACGCTGAGACCCAGTACTTC.

This clone was detected only a few times. The CDR3 sequence: CASSLGGPDSPLHF. For the CDR3, the DNA is TGTGCCAGCAGCTTAGGGGGGCCTGACTCACCCCTCCACTTT. The V gene is TRBV7-9, the J gene TRBJ1-6, with D possibly being TRBD1 (6 bases). Per the germline V gene, CDR1 is SEHNR and CDR2 is FQNEAQ (reference sequence). The CDR3 totals 14 residues. V was shortened by 1 base and J by 10 bases, with 11 bases between the two germline ends.

The chain carries TRBV27 and TRBJ1-5; 8 nucleotides line up with TRBD1. Germline V lookup: CDR1 MNHEY, CDR2 SMNVEV (reference sequence). This CDR3 is 15 amino acids long. V was pared by 6 bases and J by 0 bases, with 4 bases of the junction left unmatched. DNA for the CDR3: TGTGCCAGCAGCACGACAGGGGATAGCAATCAGCCCCAGCATTTT. The encoded protein is CASSTTGDSNQPQHF.

V and J are TRBV28 and TRBJ2-7; 7 nucleotides line up with TRBD2. Germline-derived CDR1 and CDR2 are MDHEN and SYDVKM. V trimming: 4 bases; J trimming: 0 bases; junction bases outside the gene matches: 9. This CDR3 has 16 residues. The CDR3 sequence: CASSSSWGGYSYEQYF. The CDR3 nucleotides are TGTGCCAGCAGTTCCAGTTGGGGGGGTTACTCCTACGAGCAGTACTTC.

This clone was seen once. This chain joins TRBV2 and TRBJ1-2, with 8 positions matching TRBD1. This CDR3 has 12 residues. CDR1 SNHLY and CDR2 FYNNEI come from the germline V gene. The CDR3 DNA reads as TGTGGTGTCCTACAGGGGGGTTCTGGCTACACCTTC. Residues: CGVLQGGSGYTF. Combining the CDR3 with reference TRBV2 and TRBJ1-2 gives the whole variable domain EPEVTQTPSHQVTQMGQEVILRCVPISNHLYFYWYRQILGQKVEFLVSFYNNEISEKSEIFDDQFSVERPDGSNFTLKIRSTKLEDSAMYFCGVLQGGSGYTFGSGTRLTVV.

Notes on this clone: One end of the junction varies from germline; a read error may be responsible. J is TRBJ2-7 and V is TRBV7-2; D might be TRBD1 (5 bases). Germline V lookup: CDR1 SGHTA, CDR2 FQGNSA. CDR3 length equals 10 residues. Here the CDR3 reads CASSLSQGHF. CDR3 sequence (DNA): TGTGCCAGCAGCTTATCCCAGGGTCACTTC.

In nucleotides, the CDR3 is TGCGCCAGCAGCTTAACAGGGATCGGGGCCGGGGAGCTGTTTTTT. It encodes CASSLTGIGAGELFF. The V call is TRBV5-1, the J call TRBJ2-2; perhaps TRBD1 as D (6 bases). The CDR3 is made up of 15 amino acids. V lost 2 bases and J lost 6, with 14 bases in between. Looked up from germline, CDR1 is SGHRS and CDR2 is YFSETQ.

The rearrangement joins TRBV7-9 to TRBJ2-1; D is perhaps TRBD1 (6 bases). The germline CDR1 and CDR2 sequences are SEHNR and FQNEAQ (reference sequence). This CDR3 spans 13 amino acids. The CDR3 DNA is TGTCTCTCCGGCGACAGGCAAAATAATGAGCAGTTCTTC. Its translation is CLSGDRQNNEQFF.

V is TRBV29-1 and J is TRBJ2-3, with 10 bases matching TRBD1. CDR1 SQVTM and CDR2 ANQGSEA come from the germline V gene. With 5 bases clipped from V and 5 bases from J, the junction kept 4 bases outside the gene matches. CDR3 size: 13 residues. The CDR3 DNA sequence: TGCAGCGTTAGGGGACAGGGGCTAGATACGCAGTATTTT. Protein: CSVRGQGLDTQYF.

This chain joins TRBV28 and TRBJ2-1; TRBD1 agrees at 9 bases. Losses at the gene ends were 9 bases for V and 7 bases for J; bases not matched to a gene: 16. Germline V gene lookup returns CDR1 MDHEN and CDR2 SYDVKM. This CDR3 is 16 amino acids long. The CDR3 is CASQRPTGGFQNEQFF. The CDR3 bases are TGTGCCAGTCAGCGTCCCACAGGGGGCTTCCAGAATGAGCAGTTCTTC.

The V and J genes are TRBV5-8 and TRBJ2-3, with TRBD2 as a possible D gene (6 bases). V shed 4 bases and J shed 2 bases, with 11 bases lying between them. This CDR3 is built from 14 residues. Germline CDR1 and CDR2: SGHTS and YDEGEE. CDR3 in DNA: TGTGCCAGCAGCGCCGGACTAAACACAGATACGCAGTATTTT. Translating it yields CASSAGLNTDTQYF.

J is TRBJ1-1 and V is TRBV11-3; 8 bases line up with TRBD1. This CDR3 region has 16 residues. Germline lookup yields CDR1 SGHNT and CDR2 YENEEA. J lost 0 bases, V lost 5 bases, and 8 bases had no gene match. Written as DNA, the CDR3 is TGTGCCAGCAGCCCGCCGGGACAGGACCTGAACACTGAAGCTTTCTTT. Translated: CASSPPGQDLNTEAFF.

The gene calls are TRBV7-9 and TRBJ2-7; tentative D call: TRBD1 (6 bases). This CDR3 comprises 14 residues. Germline V gene sequence: CDR1 SEHNR, CDR2 FQNEAQ (reference sequence). Trimming stripped 5 bases from V and 6 bases from J, with 17 bases between. The CDR3 coding sequence is TGTGCCAGCAGCCCTTGGGTGGGGGCGGCCGAGCAGTACTTC. This sequence encodes CASSPWVGAAEQYF.

This rearrangement joins TRBV11-2 to TRBJ1-3; unclear D gene. V was shortened by 5 bases and J by 4 bases, with 18 bases between the two germline ends. Germline CDR1 reads SGHAT; CDR2 reads FQNNGV. This CDR3 contains 16 residues. The CDR3 DNA reads TGTGCCAGCAGCCTACTCGGCGTAGCGGGAGGAAACACCATATATTTT. Translated, it gives CASSLLGVAGGNTIYF.

The V call is TRBV6-1, the J call TRBJ2-1; D uncertain. Per germline, CDR1 MNHNS and CDR2 SASEGT. V lost 7 bases and J 4 bases, leaving 5 bases between the germline ends. There are 11 residues in the CDR3. This CDR3 reads CASNQYNEQFF. CDR3 coding DNA: TGTGCCAGCAACCAGTACAATGAGCAGTTCTTC.

The CDR3 DNA follows: TGTGCCAGCAGTGAATCAGGGTGGAATCAGCCCCAGCATTTT. Translating it yields CASSESGWNQPQHF. The chain couples TRBV6-1 to TRBJ1-5; tentatively, D is TRBD1 (5 bases). V was trimmed by 2 bases and J by 4 bases, leaving 9 bases between them. There are 14 residues in the CDR3. Germline-derived CDR1 and CDR2 are MNHNS and SASEGT.